A single sample is the source of the 11 T cell receptor beta chains below, sequenced in a study of cytomegalovirus exposure and HLA in healthy donors. The study ran its PCR with 60 Vbeta and 13 Jbeta primers. Using immunoSEQ multiplex PCR, the repertoire was profiled, and TCRdb retains in-frame clones only, with some absent. The sample contains about 90,000 clones, about 69% of which appear only once. Sequenced: PBMCs. The receptor set was obtained from a woman under 30 in good health and CMV-seropositive.

The V gene is TRBV30, the J gene TRBJ2-3; unclear D gene. Germline V gene sequence: CDR1 GTSNPN, CDR2 SVGIG (reference sequence). CDR3 length: 14 residues. V lost 0 bases and J lost 2, with 9 bases in between. As DNA, the CDR3 is TGTGCCTGGAGTGTAAAAAACTACACAGATACGCAGTATTTT. It encodes CAWSVKNYTDTQYF.

The chain combines TRBV7-3 with TRBJ2-2; D is unresolved. V was clipped by 5 bases and J by 1 base, with 11 bases between them. CDR1 and CDR2 from the germline V gene are SGHTA and FQGTGA. CDR3 length: 15 residues. The CDR3 DNA sequence: TGTGCCAGCAGCGCCGCCCCACAGAACACCGGGGAGCTGTTTTTT. Residues: CASSAAPQNTGELFF.

This clone was counted once. J is TRBJ2-7 and V is TRBV9, with D tentatively TRBD2 (6 bases). The CDR3 is made up of 17 amino acids. Germline V gene lookup returns CDR1 SGDLS and CDR2 YYNGEE. V was cut by 0 bases and J by 6 bases, with 22 bases left in between. DNA for the CDR3: TGTGCCAGCAGCGTAGATATTCCGGGACTTACCCTAAGCGAGCAGTACTTC. Translating gives CASSVDIPGLTLSEQYF. Drawing the rest from reference TRBV9 and TRBJ2-7, the complete variable domain is DSGVTQTPKHLITATGQRVTLRCSPRSGDLSVYWYQQSLDQGLQFLIQYYNGEERAKGNILERFSAQQFPDLHSELNLSSLELGDSALYFCASSVDIPGLTLSEQYFGPGTRLTVT.

This clone was observed a handful of times. The chain has TRBV9 and TRBJ2-5, with D perhaps TRBD2 (6 bases). Trimming took 0 bases from V and 5 from J, leaving 17 bases between them. Germline loops: CDR1 SGDLS, CDR2 YYNGEE. CDR3 length equals 16 residues. CDR3 protein: CASSVDSGGFVETQYF. CDR3 in DNA: TGTGCCAGCAGCGTAGATAGCGGCGGGTTTGTGGAGACCCAGTACTTC.

V and J are TRBV5-5 and TRBJ1-4; TRBD1 might be the D (5 bases). Germline V gene sequence: CDR1 SGHKS, CDR2 YYEKEE (reference sequence). The V end lost 4 bases, the J end lost 8 bases, and 15 bases lay between the germline ends. The CDR3 sequence is 14 residues long. This chain's CDR3 is CASSAPGTGEKLFF. CDR3 nucleotides: TGTGCCAGCAGCGCCCCCGGGACTGGGGAAAAACTGTTTTTT. The whole variable domain, filled in from reference TRBV5-5 and TRBJ1-4, reads DAGVTQSPTHLIKTRGQQVTLRCSPISGHKSVSWYQQVLGQGPQFIFQYYEKEERGRGNFPDRFSARQFPNYSSELNVNALLLGDSALYLCASSAPGTGEKLFFGSGTQLSVL.

This clone was seen more than once but under ten times. The genes are TRBV2 and TRBJ1-2; maybe TRBD1 (6 bases). The length of the CDR3 is 12 residues. V was trimmed by 8 bases and J by 6 bases, leaving 13 bases between them. From germline, CDR1 is SNHLY and CDR2 FYNNEI. The CDR3 DNA sequence: TGTGCCAGCGGTTACAGGGACGATGGCTACACCTTC. The encoded protein is CASGYRDDGYTF.

The V and J genes are TRBV7-9 and TRBJ2-1; 9 nucleotides agree with TRBD2. The CDR3 spans 15 residues. V gave up 3 bases and J gave up 5 bases; unmatched junction bases: 5. Germline loops: CDR1 SEHNR, CDR2 FQNEAQ (reference sequence). The CDR3 here is CASSLSTSGHNEQFF. The CDR3 DNA sequence: TGTGCCAGCAGCTTGTCGACTAGCGGTCACAATGAGCAGTTCTTC. Full variable domain (remainder filled in from reference TRBV7-9 and TRBJ2-1): DTGVSQNPRHKITKRGQNVTFRCDPISEHNRLYWYRQTLGQGPEFLTYFQNEAQLEKSRLLSDRFSAERPKGSFSTLEIQRTEQGDSAMYLCASSLSTSGHNEQFFGPGTRLTVL.

Here the CDR3 DNA reads TGCGCCAGCAGCCAAGGCAATAGCGGGAGTGGAAACATTCAGTACTTC. Protein product: CASSQGNSGSGNIQYF. The rearrangement links TRBV4-3 to TRBJ2-4; 9 bases line up with TRBD2. CDR3 size: 16 residues. Germline trimming cut 1 base from V and 6 bases from J; bases unmatched to any gene: 7. From germline, CDR1 is LGHNA and CDR2 YSLEER.

The V gene is TRBV4-2, the J gene TRBJ2-7, with D possibly matching TRBD1 (6 bases). CDR1 and CDR2 (germline): LGHNA, YNFKEQ. The V end was cut by 0 bases, the J end by 4 bases, with 13 bases between. The CDR3 runs 15 residues. CDR3 loop: CASSQEGARAYEQYF. The CDR3 coding sequence is TGTGCCAGCAGCCAAGAGGGGGCTAGGGCTTACGAGCAGTACTTC.

The V and J genes are TRBV6-1 and TRBJ2-5; possibly TRBD1 for D (6 bases). Germline CDR1 and CDR2: MNHNS and SASEGT. The CDR3 spans 16 residues. V lost 2 bases to trimming and J lost 1 base, with 14 bases between them. CDR3 amino acids: CASSEYATRGQETQYF. CDR3 nucleotides: TGTGCCAGCAGTGAATATGCTACCAGGGGCCAAGAGACCCAGTACTTC.

This chain links TRBV13 with TRBJ2-1, with 7 bases lining up with TRBD2. Germline CDR1 reads PRHDT; CDR2 reads FYEKMQ (reference sequence). Trimming removed 4 bases from V and 3 bases from J; junction bases left unmatched: 3. The CDR3 sequence is 14 residues long. The CDR3 region has the DNA TGTGCCAGCAGCTCTAGCGGAGACTACAATGAGCAGTTCTTC. Its translation: CASSSSGDYNEQFF.